Each of the 11 T cell receptor beta chains below was sequenced from the same sample in a study of human T cells and chemical hapten exposure. TCRdb passed the RACE reads through MiXCR, listing each CDR3 protein once. This sample carries some 38,000 distinct CDR3 sequences, around 9.5% of them seen once, and the ten largest clones take over 20%. Time point noted: patch test 3, about 24 weeks after DPC sensitization. The treatment here: therapeutic diphenylcyclopropenone sensitization with weekly scalp DPC. From whole blood left unfractionated, total RNA was extracted. The sample was whole blood, taken in connection with sensitization to the hapten diphenylcyclopropenone (DPC). The receptors originated from a man over 45 with alopecia areata. Some clones in this sample may be carry-over from other donors' samples.

This clonotype has a handful of counts. The chain employs TRBV10-3 and TRBJ2-1; 12 positions match TRBD2. This CDR3 has 17 amino acids. From germline, CDR1 is ENHRY and CDR2 SYGVKD. The V segment lost 2 bases and the J segment 5 bases; nucleotides outside the gene matches: 7. The CDR3 loop is CAISESLAGGFNNEQFF. In nucleotides, the CDR3 is TGTGCCATCAGTGAGAGTCTAGCGGGAGGGTTCAACAATGAGCAGTTCTTC.

This clonotype was seen ten or more times. The rearrangement links TRBV5-1 to TRBJ2-1; the D gene is possibly TRBD2 (6 bases). The germline V gene encodes CDR1 SGHRS and CDR2 YFSETQ. Trimming removed 0 bases from V and 5 bases from J, with 12 bases in between. This CDR3 contains 15 residues. The CDR3 region is CASSLVTGVNNEQFF. As DNA, the CDR3 is TGCGCCAGCAGCTTGGTAACGGGAGTGAACAATGAGCAGTTCTTC.

This clonotype was found many times. This chain links TRBV19 with TRBJ2-5, with D possibly being TRBD2 (5 bases). CDR1 is LNHDA and CDR2 is SQIVND in the germline V gene (reference sequence). Trimming removed 5 bases from V and 4 bases from J, with 17 bases in between. The CDR3 is made up of 15 amino acids. CDR3 in amino acids: CASSLGLPPGETQYF. The CDR3 nucleotides read TGTGCCAGTAGTCTAGGACTTCCCCCTGGAGAGACCCAGTACTTC.

There are many counts of this clonotype. The chain joins TRBV7-3 to TRBJ2-4; D uncertain. There are 14 residues in the CDR3. Trimming left V 1 base short and J 2 bases short, with 6 bases between. The germline CDR1 and CDR2 sequences are SGHTA and FQGTGA. In nucleotides, the CDR3 is TGTGCCAGCAGCTTAAGTGGATCCAAAAACATTCAGTACTTC. Protein: CASSLSGSKNIQYF.

This clonotype was recorded many times. V and J are TRBV3-1 and TRBJ2-1, with 8 bases aligning to TRBD2. CDR1 is LGHDT, CDR2 YNNKEL, per germline (reference sequence). V dropped 3 bases and J dropped 6; count of bases not matched to a gene: 7. The CDR3 consists of 15 residues. For the CDR3, the DNA is TGTGCCAGCAGCCAGAATAGCGGGACAATCAATGAGCAGTTCTTC. Translating it yields CASSQNSGTINEQFF.

V and J are TRBV9 and TRBJ2-3; D may match TRBD1 or TRBD2 (5 bases each). V dropped 0 bases and J dropped 3 bases, with 8 bases sitting between them. The CDR3 totals 14 residues. The germline CDR1 and CDR2 sequences are SGDLS and YYNGEE. This chain's CDR3 is CASSVVGVTDTQYF. Here the CDR3 DNA reads TGTGCCAGCAGCGTAGTGGGGGTTACAGATACGCAGTATTTT.

At least ten counts were recorded for this clonotype. V usage is TRBV5-1 and J usage is TRBJ2-1, with 7 bases lining up with TRBD2. This CDR3 region has 16 residues. Germline CDR1 is SGHRS and CDR2 is YFSETQ. V trimming: 4 bases; J trimming: 4 bases; junction bases outside the gene matches: 11. The CDR3 here is CASSPEPSGIYNEQFF. CDR3 in DNA: TGCGCCAGCAGCCCGGAACCTAGCGGAATTTACAATGAGCAGTTCTTC. The full variable domain, its missing parts supplied by reference TRBV5-1 and TRBJ2-1, is KAGVTQTPRYLIKTRGQQVTLSCSPISGHRSVSWYQQTPGQGLQFLFEYFSETQRNKGNFPGRFSGRQFSNSRSEMNVSTLELGDSALYLCASSPEPSGIYNEQFFGPGTRLTVL.

This clonotype showed up just a few times. This chain joins TRBV7-2 and TRBJ1-4; possibly TRBD1 for D (5 bases). The CDR3 is 18 residues long. Trimming pared 0 bases from V and 0 bases from J, leaving 14 bases between. The germline V gene encodes CDR1 SGHTA and CDR2 FQGNSA. CDR3 sequence reads: CASSLARLTVSTNEKLFF. CDR3 DNA sequence: TGTGCCAGCAGCTTAGCGCGTTTGACAGTTTCAACTAATGAAAAACTGTTTTTT.

This clonotype came up a few times. The V call is TRBV28, the J call TRBJ2-5; 11 nucleotides agree with TRBD2. The CDR3 is 14 residues long. Unmatched junction bases numbered 6, after V lost 6 bases and J lost 6 bases. Germline values: CDR1 MDHEN, CDR2 SYDVKM. The CDR3 nucleotides read TGTGCCAGCAGCGCGGGACTAGCGGTGAAGACCCAGTACTTC. It specifies CASSAGLAVKTQYF.

The J gene is TRBJ2-5, the V gene TRBV11-1; either TRBD1 or TRBD2 may fit D (6 bases each). Germline V CDR1 and CDR2: SGHAT, FQDESV (reference sequence). The CDR3 is 15 residues long. Trimming took 4 bases from V and 1 from J, leaving 13 bases between them. CDR3 coding DNA: TGTGCCAGCAGCTCACTCGGGGGCCTCCAAGAGACCCAGTACTTC. Translating it yields CASSSLGGLQETQYF.

The rearrangement joins TRBV10-2 to TRBJ2-1; weak D call: TRBD2 (7 bases). The CDR3 sequence is 14 residues long. V was shortened by 2 bases and J by 10 bases, with 15 bases between the two germline ends. Germline assignment: CDR1 WSHSY and CDR2 SAAADI. For the CDR3, the DNA is TGCGCCAGCAGTGAGGGGGGCGGGAGAAGCGAGCAGTTCTTC. Translating it yields CASSEGGGRSEQFF.